The sequence of this T cell receptor beta chain was determined in a study of spatial heterogeneity in lung cancer. CDR3 length: 14 amino acids. The germline gives CDR1 SGHDT, CDR2 YYEEEE. Between the trimmed V and J ends, which lost 2 bases and 6 bases, there was a span of 11 bases. This sample's time point: blood at routine non-recurrence follow-up after resection. From tumor, nontumor lung or frozen PBMC, whole RNA was taken unsorted for sequencing. A single record per CDR3 protein comes from TCRdb applying MiXCR to the 5' RACE reads. The table shows nearly 95,000 distinct CDR3 sequences, with less than 20% occurring only once. This clonotype was recorded a few times.

This TCR was recovered from a male donor with early-stage non-small cell lung cancer. The chain combines TRBV5-6 with TRBJ2-2; D gene unclear. The sample in question was PBMCs, obtained at follow-up. The CDR3 nucleotides read TGTGCCAGCAGCTTCAAGGTCCGACCCGGGGAGCTGTTTTTT. It codes for CASSFKVRPGELFF.